The next 25 T cell receptor beta chains were all read from a single sample in a study of T-cell memory formation after mild COVID-19. MiXCR was run by TCRdb on the 5' RACE reads, yielding one entry per CDR3 protein. The table has about 450,000 distinct CDR3 sequences, more than 20% seen once. The sample comprised PBMCs or a T cell subset sorted from them (not recorded which). The receptor set was obtained from an adult woman who had mild COVID-19 (a few samples of this study predate the infection). Cell type and time point are not known.

The table lists this clonotype with many counts. In nucleotides, the CDR3 is TGTGCCAGCAGCCAAGCTCTGGGCACCGGGGAGCTGTTTTTT. Translation gives CASSQALGTGELFF. The chain carries TRBV4-2 and TRBJ2-2; no definite D call. The V gene's germline CDR1 is LGHNA and CDR2 YNFKEQ. CDR3 length: 14 residues. The V end lost 1 base, the J end lost 4 bases, and 7 bases lay between the germline ends.

Only one count was recorded for this clonotype. The chain couples TRBV20-1 to TRBJ2-7; D call uncertain. Germline CDR1 reads DFQATT; CDR2 reads SNEGSKA (reference sequence). This CDR3 is 14 amino acids long. V was trimmed by 0 bases and J by 0 bases, leaving 9 bases between them. The CDR3, as DNA: TGCAGTGCTAGAGAAGCACTTAACTCCTACGAGCAGTACGTC. Its translation: CSAREALNSYEQYV.

The V gene is TRBV27, the J gene TRBJ1-2; maybe TRBD1 (5 bases). In germline, CDR1 is MNHEY, CDR2 SMNVEV (reference sequence). The CDR3 contains 17 residues. V gave up 5 bases and J gave up 3 bases, with 22 bases separating them. The CDR3 DNA sequence: TGTGCCAGCAGTCAAGACAGCCGCCGGACCAACTACTATGGCTACACCTTC. As protein: CASSQDSRRTNYYGYTF.

This clonotype was picked up a small number of times. The CDR3 loop reads CASSIDRGETQYF. CDR3 bases: TGTGCCAGCAGCATCGACAGGGGAGAGACCCAGTACTTC. V usage is TRBV7-2 and J usage is TRBJ2-5; 8 bases align to TRBD1. Germline CDR1 SGHTA, CDR2 FQGNSA. This CDR3 region has 13 residues. The trim removed 5 bases at V and 4 bases at J, leaving 3 bases unmatched.

J is TRBJ2-3 and V is TRBV9, with TRBD2 matching 8 bases. The V segment lost 0 bases and the J segment 3 bases; nucleotides outside the gene matches: 3. Germline CDR1 SGDLS, CDR2 YYNGEE. This CDR3 spans 15 amino acids. Written as DNA, the CDR3 is TGTGCCAGCAGCGTAGAGGCTAGCGGGACAGATACGCAGTATTTT. Translated, it gives CASSVEASGTDTQYF.

V is TRBV19 and J is TRBJ2-1; a possible D gene is TRBD2 (6 bases). The CDR3 runs to 12 residues. V was shortened by 10 bases and J by 15 bases, with 22 bases between the two germline ends. Germline V gene data show CDR1 as LNHDA and CDR2 as SQIVND (reference sequence). The CDR3 bases are TGTGCCACTTCCCGGCCCCGGGAGCAGGCGTTCTTC. Translation: CATSRPREQAFF.

This clonotype turned up a few times. The genes are TRBV29-1 and TRBJ2-2; 10 positions agree with TRBD1. Germline CDR1 is SQVTM and CDR2 is ANQGSEA. The CDR3 is made up of 15 amino acids. The V segment lost 6 bases and the J segment 0 bases; nucleotides outside the gene matches: 4. This CDR3 is CSVKTGGANTGELFF. In DNA form, the CDR3 reads TGCAGCGTGAAGACAGGGGGCGCGAACACCGGGGAGCTGTTTTTT.

The genes are TRBV5-1 and TRBJ1-2; D is uncertain. V gave up 4 bases and J gave up 5 bases, with 12 bases separating them. The CDR3 contains 13 residues. The germline CDR1 and CDR2 sequences are SGHRS and YFSETQ. CDR3 loop: CASSPDLVYGYTF. In DNA form, the CDR3 reads TGCGCCAGCAGCCCCGACCTGGTATATGGCTACACCTTC.

This clonotype was recorded once. The V gene is TRBV6-5, the J gene TRBJ2-1; D gene uncertain. The CDR3 has 15 residues. The V gene's germline CDR1 is MNHEY and CDR2 SVGAGI. V lost 4 bases to trimming and J lost 7 bases, with 17 bases between them. CDR3 protein: CASSSTRLGKNEQFF. The CDR3 nucleotides are TGTGCCAGCAGTTCTACAAGGTTGGGCAAGAATGAGCAGTTCTTC.

This clonotype was detected only a few times. The chain combines TRBV15 with TRBJ2-3; no definite D call. Germline CDR1 LNHNV, CDR2 YYDKDF (reference sequence). The CDR3 loop spans 13 amino acids. The V end lost 1 base, the J end lost 5 bases, and 7 bases lay between the germline ends. CDR3 in DNA: TGTGCCACCAGCAGAGGGAGTGGAGATACGCAGTATTTT. This encodes CATSRGSGDTQYF.

This clonotype was seen only a few times. This sequence joins TRBV7-9 and TRBJ2-3; tentative D call: TRBD2 (6 bases). Per the germline V gene, CDR1 is SEHNR and CDR2 is FQNEAQ (reference sequence). Trimming pared 3 bases from V and 6 bases from J, leaving 16 bases between. The CDR3 sequence is 15 residues long. CDR3 DNA sequence: TGTGCCAGCAGCTTCGCGCGGGATGCGTCGGATACGCAGTATTTT. Amino acid sequence: CASSFARDASDTQYF.

The chain has TRBV27 and TRBJ1-4; 7 bases match TRBD1. This CDR3 region has 16 residues. V dropped 4 bases and J dropped 2; count of bases not matched to a gene: 7. Germline V gene sequence: CDR1 MNHEY, CDR2 SMNVEV (reference sequence). The CDR3 sequence is CASSSSTGYTNEKLFF. CDR3 bases: TGTGCCAGCAGTTCGTCGACAGGGTACACTAATGAAAAACTGTTTTTT.

The chain has TRBV3-1 and TRBJ2-7; D is perhaps TRBD2 (6 bases). Trimming removed 4 bases at V and 6 bases at J, with 16 bases between. Germline V CDR1 and CDR2: LGHDT, YNNKEL (reference sequence). The CDR3 is 14 amino acids. CDR3: CASSRGSGGSEQYF. In DNA form, the CDR3 reads TGTGCCAGCAGCCGAGGGTCCGGGGGATCCGAGCAGTACTTC.

The gene calls are TRBV7-2 and TRBJ1-2, with 7 bases that match TRBD1. Per germline, CDR1 SGHTA and CDR2 FQGNSA. With V trimmed by 7 bases and J by 4 bases, 24 bases remained unmatched. This CDR3 is 19 amino acids long. CDR3 in DNA: TGTGCCAGCATCCCGTCGAGGGGGCCAGGACACGTCCCGGGCTATGGCTACACCTTC. It specifies CASIPSRGPGHVPGYGYTF.

This clonotype was counted between two and nine times. This chain uses TRBV6-5 with TRBJ1-2, with D possibly TRBD1 on 5 matching bases. The CDR3 covers 16 residues. V lost 0 bases to trimming and J lost 5 bases, with 16 bases between them. From germline, CDR1 is MNHEY and CDR2 SVGAGI. The chain's CDR3 is CASSYSAGGRNYGYTF. CDR3 sequence (DNA): TGTGCCAGCAGTTACTCGGCGGGGGGACGGAATTATGGCTACACCTTC.

The gene calls are TRBV14 and TRBJ1-1; 8 bases map to TRBD1. V trimming: 4 bases; J trimming: 11 bases; junction bases outside the gene matches: 15. The length of the CDR3 is 15 residues. CDR1 is SGHDN, CDR2 FVKESK, per germline. CDR3 amino acids: CASSRKGGTGELAFF. The CDR3 DNA reads as TGTGCCAGCAGCCGAAAAGGCGGGACAGGAGAATTGGCTTTCTTT.

This chain links TRBV20-1 with TRBJ2-1; D remains unclear. Trimming left V 5 bases short and J 5 bases short, with 4 bases between. CDR3 length: 10 residues. Per germline, CDR1 DFQATT and CDR2 SNEGSKA (reference sequence). CDR3 amino acids: CSAVNNEQFF. For the CDR3, the DNA is TGCAGTGCTGTTAACAATGAGCAGTTCTTC.

This clonotype was counted only a few times. V usage is TRBV6-5 and J usage is TRBJ1-2; D is unclear. CDR3 size: 14 residues. V was pared by 5 bases and J by 6 bases, with 16 bases between. Germline V CDR1 and CDR2: MNHEY, SVGAGI. CDR3 sequence (DNA): TGTGCCAGCAGTGAAGCCCGGGGTCAGGATGGCTACACCTTC. It encodes CASSEARGQDGYTF.

The chain has TRBV30 and TRBJ1-5; 8 positions agree with TRBD1. Trimming at V came to 0 bases and at J to 3 bases, leaving 7 bases not matched to a gene. This CDR3 contains 16 residues. The germline gives CDR1 GTSNPN, CDR2 SVGIG (reference sequence). The CDR3 nucleotides are TGTGCCTGGAGTGTCCTGACAGGGGACTTCAATCAGCCCCAGCATTTT. Residues: CAWSVLTGDFNQPQHF. The full variable domain, rest sourced from reference TRBV30 and TRBJ1-5, is SQTIHQWPATLVQPVGSPLSLECTVEGTSNPNLYWYRQAAGRGLQLLFYSVGIGQISSEVPQNLSASRPQDRQFILSSKKLLLSDSGFYLCAWSVLTGDFNQPQHFGDGTRLSIL.

The chain uses TRBV30 and TRBJ2-5, with a possible D match to TRBD2 (5 bases). Germline V gene sequence: CDR1 GTSNPN, CDR2 SVGIG (reference sequence). V was shortened by 4 bases and J by 5 bases, with 17 bases between the two germline ends. This CDR3 has 14 amino acids. The chain's CDR3 is CAWTPTGSWETQYF. The CDR3 DNA reads as TGTGCCTGGACTCCAACGGGGTCATGGGAGACCCAGTACTTC.

This clonotype was observed a few times. J is TRBJ2-2 and V is TRBV7-9; TRBD1 is a possible D gene (6 bases). CDR3 length: 13 amino acids. CDR1 SEHNR and CDR2 FQNEAQ come from the germline V gene (reference sequence). V was shortened by 3 bases and J by 5 bases, with 7 bases between the two germline ends. CDR3 protein: CASSFTGTGELFF. CDR3 nucleotides: TGTGCCAGCAGCTTCACAGGGACCGGGGAGCTGTTTTTT.

This chain joins TRBV7-6 and TRBJ1-5, with D unresolved. V lost 1 base and J 5 bases, leaving 9 bases between the germline ends. CDR3 size: 14 residues. Germline V gene lookup returns CDR1 SGHVS and CDR2 FNYEAQ. The CDR3 nucleotides read TGTGCCAGCAGCTTAGGGTTTCCCGATCAGCCCCAGCATTTT. Its protein is CASSLGFPDQPQHF.

This chain joins TRBV20-1 and TRBJ2-2; 8 bases are a match to TRBD2. This CDR3 spans 13 amino acids. V lost 6 bases and J lost 3; bases outside the gene matches: 3. Germline lookup yields CDR1 DFQATT and CDR2 SNEGSKA (reference sequence). The CDR3 spells CSARRGDTGELFF. The DNA for the CDR3 is TGCAGTGCGAGGCGGGGGGACACCGGGGAGCTGTTTTTT.

This clonotype was seen a few times. The chain uses TRBV24-1 and TRBJ2-2, with TRBD1 identical over 7 bases. The trim removed 10 bases at V and 7 bases at J, leaving 8 bases unmatched. CDR3 size: 13 residues. CDR1 and CDR2 (germline): KGHDR, SFDVKD. CDR3 amino acids: CATKGQLSGELFF. CDR3 nucleotides: TGTGCCACAAAGGGACAGCTAAGCGGGGAGCTGTTTTTT.

Turning to this clonotype: The junction differs from germline at one of its ends, possibly a read error. The chain couples TRBV7-2 to TRBJ2-5, with 8 bases that match TRBD2. The germline CDR1 and CDR2 sequences are SGHTA and FQGNSA. This CDR3 has 14 amino acids. The CDR3 bases are TGTGCCAGCAGCATAGCGGGATCCCAAGAGACCCAGTACTTC. Translated: CASSIAGSQETQYF.